This T cell receptor beta chain was captured in a study of blood T cell repertoires in COVID-19 (dated by TCRdb to 2020 to 2022). Broadly, across the study: Samples covering the acute and convalescent phases of COVID-19 were provided by collaborators in the United States, Italy and Spain. The material from the prospective study consisted of cDNA or gDNA derived from T cells, B-cell-depleted T cells, or PBMCs. Deeply sampled blood TCRbeta repertoires from subjects exposed to, actively infected with, or recovered from COVID-19 were included in the dataset. The repertoires were released in a freely available public database intended as a resource for research on the immune response to SARS-CoV-2. Samples were obtained from the ongoing ImmuneRACE study (first 160 participants) and from about 1,300 subjects provided by 6 global collaborators. Nearly every sample came with metadata listing a de-identified subject ID, COVID-19 status, age in years and sex. Where available, HLA class I and class II types were taken from metadata supplied by the sample provider and were not determined by assay-based typing.

V has 0 bases trimmed and J has 8 bases trimmed; junction bases matching no gene number 4. CDR1 and CDR2 are drawn from the germline V gene: MGHDK, SYGVNS. The CDR3 starts with the cysteine, ends with the phenylalanine, and has 15 residues. Only the CDR3 DNA is retained, 45 bases long and in frame from the first base. Here is what the overall study found, with its caveats: How much clinical and demographic metadata was included differed by source and by participant, and the metadata was provided uncurated.

The immunoSEQ Assay, a bias-controlled multiplex PCR, was used to amplify TCRbeta CDR3 regions from genomic DNA. In the authors' own workflow: Within the assay, amplification of reference gene primers was used to estimate how many nucleated cells each sample contained. Sequence reads were collapsed and filtered to measure the absolute abundance of every unique TCRbeta CDR3 rearrangement. For each sample, productive Simpson clonality was calculated by taking the square root of Simpson's diversity index across productive rearrangements. TCRdb holds this immuneACCESS table with in-frame rearrangements only. Some clones are missing; in checked studies, unresolved V genes explain under half, and the rest has no known cause. V and J calls and clone size are given by that table; D and trimming were obtained from the DNA. Recorded for this sample are some 130,000 clones; roughly 90% of them occurred a single time. The ten largest clones add up to 4.6% of the sample.

Comments on this clone: The clone's antigen remains unknown. Per-base qualities were not stored, and no clone one base away is much larger.

In Seattle, one collaborating source enrolled patients while the infection was active and tracked those patients longitudinally over the course of disease. Each collaborating institution followed its own protocols to collect whole blood in K2EDTA tubes. For TCRbeta analysis, collaborators shipped samples as frozen whole blood, isolated PBMCs, or DNA extracted from either of those sample types. Recombination linked TRBV25-1 to TRBJ1-1, with 12 bases aligning to TRBD1. The specimen was peripheral blood. The clonotype comes from a man in his 60s with COVID-19, enrolled during active disease. At the DNA level, the sequence is TGTGCCAGCAGTGAATATGGGACAGGGGGCACGGAAGCTTTCTTT. Translated, it reads CASSEYGTGGTEAFF.